This entry concerns a single TCR beta chain. This clone was seen a few times. What antigen it recognizes has not been identified. Within one base of it there is no much larger clone, and no base qualities were kept. This sample is drawn from a study of T cell responses to AZD1222 COVID-19 vaccine (dated by TCRdb to 2020 to 2022). Background on the whole study: TCR sequencing was performed for about 250 trial participants, of whom around 210 were given two doses of AZD1222 and around 26 were given two doses of MenACWY control vaccine. Trial participants were enrolled by age into subgroups of 18-55, 56-69 and 70-plus years, and roughly 160, 29 and 62 TCR-sequenced participants, respectively, were included in these subgroups. The research as a whole found: The vaccine-associated CD4 TCRs covered the entire spike protein, and the dominant responses fell in regions 160-218 and 743-854. Most participants were white British and females outnumbered males, and the authors suggested that clonal diversity may have been underestimated. Only six AZD1222 recipients were SARS-CoV-2 seropositive at baseline, limiting conclusions about previously exposed vaccinees. A significant rise in spike-specific TCR breadth and depth was observed after two AZD1222 doses relative to day 0 and relative to MenACWY recipients. Because no samples from the day 14 peak response were available, repertoires could be characterized only after the peak T cell response. Reportedly, almost half of the unique spike-specific TCRs recognized epitopes lying outside the regions that are mutated in the B.1.351 and B.1.1.7 variants. In the small 56-69-year group, the increase in depth fell short of significance, most likely because of low power.

The CDR1 and CDR2 encoded by the germline V gene are KGHSH and LQKENI. Trimming takes 3 bases off V and 5 bases off J; junction bases not matched to a gene: 14. There are 17 amino acids in the CDR3, from cysteine to phenylalanine inclusive. The retained sequence is limited to the CDR3, 51 bases, with the frame set at the first base. The CDR3 regions of human TCRbeta chains were subjected to immunosequencing. The source study handled its data this way. TCRs in the repertoires were matched against a reference library of SARS-CoV-2-specific TCRs that had been generated with the MIRA antigen-specificity platform. Breadth was defined as the fraction of unique TCRs that were SARS-CoV-2-associated. Depth was defined as the fraction of total T cells that were SARS-CoV-2-associated. Using the MIRA data, every spike-specific TCR was mapped to the spike region that the TCR reacted to and assigned to either a CD4 or a CD8 class. Log10-transformed breadth and depth values were compared by one-way ANOVA with Sidak's multiple comparisons tests. TCRdb limited this immuneACCESS table to in-frame rearrangements with V and J called. A share of clones is missing; checked studies link under half to unresolved V genes, and the rest is unexplained. V and J calls and clone size are given by that table; D and trimming were obtained from the DNA. The sample yields tens of thousands of clones; approximately 86% were counted once. The ten largest account for about 5% of the sample.

This specimen's time point label, interpreted: baseline before first vaccination. Explained via the paper, the treatment or condition label denotes: meningococcal conjugate vaccine given as trial control. Vaccinee samples came from UK trials COV001 and COV002, including a single-blind randomized controlled phase 2/3 trial of AZD1222 (ChAdOx1 nCoV-19) in healthy adults. For TCRbeta chain sequencing, PBMC samples from trial participants were taken at day 0 and at day 28 after the second dose. This receptor was taken from an adult in good health. The chain links TRBV18 with TRBJ1-2, and 8 junction bases match TRBD1. The material was peripheral blood, obtained on day 0 of MenACWY control vaccination. The CDR3 in this case is CASSPANPRDRQYGYTF. The sequenced DNA is TGTGCCAGCTCACCTGCAAATCCCCGGGACAGGCAATATGGCTACACCTTC.